This T cell receptor (beta chain) was found in a study of blood T cell repertoires in COVID-19. Study details: From the United States, Italy and Spain came samples of acute and convalescent COVID-19.

This clone was seen once. The Seattle patients joined while their infection was active and were tracked longitudinally afterward. Original analysis: From reference gene primer amplification, estimates of nucleated cell counts were derived. Clones were read by immunoSEQ multiplex PCR, and TCRdb kept only the in-frame ones, dropping some. V and J calls plus clone size are reproduced from that table; the DNA served to infer D and trimming. The sample comprises over 200,000 clones, approximately 90% of which are singletons, and around 10% rests with the top ten. Source material: peripheral blood. The TCR was taken from a man over 45 with COVID-19, enrolled during active disease.

The CDR3 bases are TGTGCCAGCAGCCGTTCTGCCTACGAGCAGTACTTC. Translating gives CASSRSAYEQYF. This rearrangement joins TRBV12-3 or TRBV12-4 to TRBJ2-7, with D unclear. V lost 6 bases and J lost 2, with 8 bases in between. The CDR3 contains 12 residues.